This entry is about one TCR beta chain. What antigen it recognizes has not been identified. Per-base quality was not reported, and no clone a single base away is much larger than it. The instrument given in TCRdb is Illumina HiSeq 1500. TCRdb reprocessed the public reads (quality trimming at Q25 with fastp, clone calling with MiXCR) and kept in-frame beta chains. CDR3 protein sequences are deduplicated, and each keeps its most common genes and DNA. The table for this sample lists hundreds of thousands of distinct CDR3 sequences; roughly 35% of them were counted only once. Of the sample, about 2.8% is held by the ten largest clones. These data originate in a study of T cell repertoires in cytomegalovirus infection (dated by TCRdb to the late 2010s). About the investigation overall: Donor HLA type was relevant to the analysis, because carriage of CMV infection together with the matching HLA type was indicated by public TCR beta signatures. Paper-wide results and their limitations: Carriers of CMV infection plus the relevant HLA type were discriminated by the cumulative frequency of public TCR beta family members in the study cohort and in an independent approximately 400-donor cohort. In the ex vivo response, HLA-C-restricted CMV-specific TCR beta clonotypes were dominant, and in two of eight donors the single most frequent clonotype came from this HLA-C-restricted group.

The CDR3 spans 15 residues, from the cysteine through the phenylalanine. The entry retains the CDR3 DNA only, 45 bases that are in frame from base 1. V is cut by 4 bases and J by 3 bases, and the space between the germline ends is 16 bases. The germline V gene supplies CDR1 MNHNS and CDR2 SASEGT. The receptor's source is a human donor in good health (CMV status not recorded). Some clones in this sample may be carry-over from other donors' samples. The rearrangement joined TRBV6-1 to TRBJ2-7; the D gene is possibly TRBD1, with 7 bases matching. Material: PBMCs. The encoded CDR3 is CASSVGGQSNYEQYF. The sequenced DNA: TGTGCCAGCAGTGTGGGGGGACAGAGTAACTACGAGCAGTACTTC.